This TCR beta chain was sequenced for a study of fetal regulatory T cell absence and autoimmunity. This clone was found once. Its antigen is unidentified. This was a survey-level run. The repertoire was sequenced with immunoSEQ multiplex PCR; TCRdb's copy has only in-frame clones and lacks some. The sample lists 95,000 or so clones; about three quarters were seen once. Study conclusions and caveats: Pancreas TCRs were oligoclonally enriched versus cord blood, some clones over 80-fold. In IPEX syndrome, oligoclonal enrichment was read as supporting prenatal antigen-driven autoimmunity in the pancreas.

V was pared by 3 bases and J by 2 bases, with 8 bases of the junction left unmatched. Germline V gives CDR1 SGHAT, CDR2 FQDESV (reference sequence). This CDR3 spans 16 amino acids. The sequence was obtained from a male donor with IPEX syndrome. Sequencing was carried out using pancreas tissue. The chain links TRBV11-1 to TRBJ2-3, with 7 bases matching TRBD2. The CDR3 protein is CASSFPTSLNTDTQYF. The CDR3 DNA follows: TGTGCCAGCAGCTTTCCGACTAGCTTGAACACAGATACGCAGTATTTT.